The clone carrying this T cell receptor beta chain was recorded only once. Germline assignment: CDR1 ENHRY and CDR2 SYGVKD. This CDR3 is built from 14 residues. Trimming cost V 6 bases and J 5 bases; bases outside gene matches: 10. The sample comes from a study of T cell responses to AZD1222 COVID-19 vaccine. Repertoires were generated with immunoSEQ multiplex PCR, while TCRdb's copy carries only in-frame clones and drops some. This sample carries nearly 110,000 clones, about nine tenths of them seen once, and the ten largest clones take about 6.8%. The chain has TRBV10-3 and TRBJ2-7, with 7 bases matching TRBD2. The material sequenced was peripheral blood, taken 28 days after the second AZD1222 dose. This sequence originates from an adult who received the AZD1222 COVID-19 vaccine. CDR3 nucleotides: TGTGCCATCAGCAAACTAGCGATGTTCGACGAGCAGTACTTC. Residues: CAISKLAMFDEQYF.